The rows below give T cell receptor beta chains drawn from one sample of a study of cytomegalovirus exposure and HLA in healthy donors. The method was immunoSEQ multiplex PCR; TCRdb's version includes in-frame clones alone and lacks a portion of them. The data show 130,000 or so clones, around 78% seen once. Sequences were obtained from PBMCs. All receptors derive from a woman younger than 30 in good health and CMV-seronegative. Both conserved end residues are part of each CDR3. Fields, in order: V gene, clone size, J gene, D gene, CDR3 DNA, CDR3 protein. A D gene is named only where the DNA matches it firmly. A row's size may be missing; if present it is once, few, many or a size class.

TRBV6-1	once	TRBJ2-7	NA	TGTGCCAGCAGAAACCGGGACATCGGATACTACGAGCAGTACTTC	CASRNRDIGYYEQYF
TRBV27	NA	TRBJ2-7	NA	TGTGCCAGCCAAGGAGGGCCGGGAGAGCAGTACTTC	CASQGGPGEQYF
TRBV5-1	NA	TRBJ1-1	NA	TGCGCCAGCAGCTTGCAGGGGTTGACTGAAGCTTTCTTT	CASSLQGLTEAFF
TRBV5-1	few	TRBJ2-1	NA	TGCGCCAGCAGTTTGGACAGGGAGGGGGAACTGCGACAGTTCTTC	CASSLDREGELRQFF
TRBV2	NA	TRBJ2-1	NA	TGTGCCAGCAGTGGGGCTACCCCTTACAATGAGCAGTTCTTC	CASSGATPYNEQFF
TRBV5-1	NA	TRBJ2-7	NA	TGCGCCAGCAGCTCGACTATTCAGAAGACAGGCGAGCAGTACTTC	CASSSTIQKTGEQYF
TRBV6-6	NA	TRBJ2-7	TRBD2	TGTGCCAGCAGTAATTCCGGGACTAGCGGTTCCTACGAGCAGTACTTC	CASSNSGTSGSYEQYF
TRBV5-1	NA	TRBJ2-2	NA	TGCGCCAGCTCGAAGGACGGGGATAACACCGGGGAGCTGTTTTTT	CASSKDGDNTGELFF
TRBV2	NA	TRBJ2-6	NA	TGTGCCAGCAGTGCGGCCAGCTTGCGGTTCTTTGACGTCCTGACTTTC	CASSAASLRFFDVLTF
TRBV5-6	NA	TRBJ2-5	NA	TGTGCCAGCAGCCCCGGGGGTCGGGGGTGGGAGACCCAGTACTTC	CASSPGGRGWETQYF
TRBV5-1	once	TRBJ1-3	NA	TGCGCCAGCAGCCTGGATATCCTCTCTGGAAACACCATATATTTT	CASSLDILSGNTIYF
TRBV11-2	NA	TRBJ2-3	NA	TGTGCCAGCAGCCACACAGATACGCAGTATTTT	CASSHTDTQYF
TRBV5-4	NA	TRBJ1-3	NA	TGTGCCAGCAGCCCCGGCACGGGGGGAACTGGAAACACCATATATTTT	CASSPGTGGTGNTIYF
TRBV4-1	NA	TRBJ1-2	NA	TGCGCCAGCAGCCAAGATGCACAGGGTGTTAAAGGCTACACCTTC	CASSQDAQGVKGYTF
TRBV6-5	NA	TRBJ2-1	NA	TGTGCCAGCAGTTACTCGAGCTCCTACAATGAGCAGTTCTTC	CASSYSSSYNEQFF
TRBV7-9	NA	TRBJ2-5	NA	TGTGCCAGCAGCTTTGGGGACTACCAAGAGACCCAGTACTTC	CASSFGDYQETQYF